These 13 T cell receptor beta chains were all obtained from the same sample, sequenced in a study of blood T cell repertoires in COVID-19. The data were produced by immunoSEQ multiplex PCR, yet TCRdb's version contains in-frame clones alone and is incomplete. The sample lists about 170,000 clones, around four fifths occurring once. What was sequenced was PBMCs or T cells enriched from blood (not recorded which). The source is a woman aged 45-65 years in a cohort exposed to, infected with or recovered from COVID-19 (not recorded which).

This rearrangement joins TRBV7-9 to TRBJ2-7; possibly TRBD2 for D (6 bases). Germline CDR1 reads SEHNR; CDR2 reads FQNEAQ (reference sequence). This CDR3 contains 15 residues. Trimming left V 6 bases short and J 6 bases short, with 21 bases between. CDR3 residues: CASSSTGIKEGEQYF. For the CDR3, the DNA is TGTGCCAGCAGTTCGACCGGGATCAAGGAGGGCGAGCAGTACTTC.

The genes are TRBV4-3 and TRBJ1-4, with D perhaps TRBD1 (6 bases). The CDR3 has 15 residues. Trimming removed 0 bases from V and 7 bases from J, with 12 bases in between. Per the germline V gene, CDR1 is LGHNA and CDR2 is YSLEER. The CDR3 loop is CASSQDSGEGEKLFF. The CDR3 coding sequence is TGCGCCAGCAGCCAAGATTCAGGGGAAGGTGAAAAACTGTTTTTT.

This chain connects TRBV2 to TRBJ1-5; 12 bases align to TRBD1. With V trimmed by 3 bases and J by 2 bases, 8 bases remained unmatched. CDR3 length: 18 residues. Germline CDR1 SNHLY, CDR2 FYNNEI. DNA for the CDR3: TGTGCCAGCAGTGAGAGGGGACAGGGGGCATTAGGCAATCAGCCCCAGCATTTT. Its protein is CASSERGQGALGNQPQHF.

This clone was observed a handful of times. The genes are TRBV7-6 and TRBJ1-6; 10 nucleotides match TRBD1. Trimming took 3 bases from V and 2 from J; bases not matched to a gene: 13. The CDR3 runs 20 residues. Germline V gene data show CDR1 as SGHVS and CDR2 as FNYEAQ. For the CDR3, the DNA is TGTGCCAGCAGCTTGCCAGCGGGACAGGGGCACTCTACCTATAATTCACCCCTCCACTTT. It encodes CASSLPAGQGHSTYNSPLHF.

The V and J genes are TRBV5-1 and TRBJ2-7; 7 bases align to TRBD1. The V and J ends lost 0 bases and 3 bases, in that order; junction bases with no gene match: 3. CDR3 length equals 14 residues. Germline V gene lookup returns CDR1 SGHRS and CDR2 YFSETQ. CDR3 sequence (DNA): TGCGCCAGCAGCTTGGAGGGACAGAACTACGAGCAGTACTTC. It translates to CASSLEGQNYEQYF.

The chain joins TRBV28 to TRBJ2-5, with 8 positions matching TRBD1. Germline loops: CDR1 MDHEN, CDR2 SYDVKM. Unmatched junction bases numbered 12, after V lost 4 bases and J lost 5 bases. This CDR3 region has 16 residues. The chain's CDR3 is CASSSQGNTGGETQYF. CDR3 nucleotide sequence: TGTGCCAGCAGTTCCCAGGGGAACACAGGGGGTGAGACCCAGTACTTC.

This sequence joins TRBV6-5 and TRBJ2-1; no clear D gene. There are 11 residues in the CDR3. V lost 8 bases and J lost 6, with 8 bases in between. The germline gives CDR1 MNHEY, CDR2 SVGAGI. The CDR3 DNA is TGTGCCAGCCCAGGTTTCAATGAGCAGTTCTTC. It encodes CASPGFNEQFF.

The chain uses TRBV7-9 and TRBJ2-3; possible D gene TRBD1, 6 bases. The CDR3 length is 16 residues. Deletions cut 1 base from V and 4 bases from J, with 15 bases between. Germline CDR1 SEHNR, CDR2 FQNEAQ (reference sequence). CDR3 bases: TGTGCCAGCAGCTTAGGTTCGGGATCAGGGGCAGATACGCAGTATTTT. This gives the protein CASSLGSGSGADTQYF. Drawing the rest from reference TRBV7-9 and TRBJ2-3, the complete variable domain is DTGVSQNPRHKITKRGQNVTFRCDPISEHNRLYWYRQTLGQGPEFLTYFQNEAQLEKSRLLSDRFSAERPKGSFSTLEIQRTEQGDSAMYLCASSLGSGSGADTQYFGPGTRLTVL.

The genes are TRBV28 and TRBJ2-3, with 11 positions matching TRBD2. V lost 6 bases, J lost 6 bases, and 14 bases stayed unmatched. There are 17 residues in the CDR3. Germline-derived CDR1 and CDR2 are MDHEN and SYDVKM. The CDR3 here is CASSQDYGLAGGDTQYF. Written as DNA, the CDR3 is TGTGCCAGCAGCCAGGACTATGGGCTAGCGGGAGGCGATACGCAGTATTTT.

This clone was seen only once. V and J are TRBV3-1 (or the pseudogene TRBV3-2) and TRBJ2-1; unclear D gene. The CDR3 loop spans 13 amino acids. The germline gives CDR1 LGHDT, CDR2 YNNKEL (reference sequence). The germline V and J ends were trimmed by 6 bases and 5 bases, with 11 bases remaining between them. This chain's CDR3 is CASSLGANNEQFF. The CDR3 nucleotides are TGTGCCAGCAGTCTAGGAGCTAACAATGAGCAGTTCTTC.

The CDR3 spells CATSETLAGGGETQYF. CDR3 coding DNA: TGTGCCACCAGTGAAACGCTAGCGGGAGGAGGAGAGACCCAGTACTTC. The V call is TRBV24-1, the J call TRBJ2-5, with 11 positions matching TRBD2. CDR3 size: 16 residues. Germline V gene sequence: CDR1 KGHDR, CDR2 SFDVKD. V dropped 4 bases and J dropped 4; count of bases not matched to a gene: 7.

The CDR3 loop reads CASSMDRDRSGANVLTF. In DNA form, the CDR3 reads TGTGCCAGCAGCATGGACAGGGATCGCTCTGGGGCCAACGTCCTGACTTTC. J is TRBJ2-6 and V is TRBV3-1 (or the pseudogene TRBV3-2), with 8 positions matching TRBD1. The CDR3 consists of 17 residues. Trimming took 5 bases from V and 0 from J; bases not matched to a gene: 6. The germline V gene encodes CDR1 LGHDT and CDR2 YNNKEL (reference sequence).

V is TRBV6-5 and J is TRBJ1-4; perhaps TRBD1 as D (5 bases). Germline V CDR1 and CDR2: MNHEY, SVGAGI. Trimming left V 0 bases short and J 3 bases short, with 11 bases between. This CDR3 comprises 16 residues. The CDR3 nucleotides read TGTGCCAGCAGTTACTCGACGGGGGTAGCTAATGAAAAACTGTTTTTT. It codes for CASSYSTGVANEKLFF.